This T cell receptor (beta chain) was identified during a study of OX40 agonist ivuxolimab in advanced cancers. With respect to this clone: Its matching antigen is unknown.

Study-wide results and limits: The authors also found low normalized T-cell clonal expansion in some nonresponders.

Assay: immunoSEQ multiplex PCR; the TCRdb copy retains only in-frame clones and omits some. This table has 100,000 or so clones, roughly 90% appearing once. V lost 5 bases and J lost 0, with 10 bases in between. There are 14 residues in the CDR3. From germline, CDR1 is MDHEN and CDR2 SYDVKM. The V and J genes are TRBV28 and TRBJ1-2; D is unresolved. The sequencing here drew on CD4+ or CD8+ T cells sorted from blood, taken in a trial of the OX40 agonist ivuxolimab. The clonotype originates from an adult with an advanced solid tumor such as melanoma, head and neck, liver or kidney cancer. In nucleotides, the CDR3 is TGTGCCAGCAGTAGGCAGTCCTCTAACTATGGCTACACCTTC. Translated, it gives CASSRQSSNYGYTF.